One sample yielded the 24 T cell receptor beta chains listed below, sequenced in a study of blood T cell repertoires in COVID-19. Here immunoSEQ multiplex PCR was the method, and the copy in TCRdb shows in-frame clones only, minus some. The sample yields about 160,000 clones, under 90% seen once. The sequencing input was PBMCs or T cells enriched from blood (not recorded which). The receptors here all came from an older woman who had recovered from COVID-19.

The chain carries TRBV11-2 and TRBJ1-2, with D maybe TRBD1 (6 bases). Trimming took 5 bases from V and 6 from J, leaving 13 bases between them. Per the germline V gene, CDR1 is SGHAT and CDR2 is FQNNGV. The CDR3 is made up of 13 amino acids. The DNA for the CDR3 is TGTGCCAGCAGCCCTGGGACAAGAAATGGCTACACCTTC. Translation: CASSPGTRNGYTF.

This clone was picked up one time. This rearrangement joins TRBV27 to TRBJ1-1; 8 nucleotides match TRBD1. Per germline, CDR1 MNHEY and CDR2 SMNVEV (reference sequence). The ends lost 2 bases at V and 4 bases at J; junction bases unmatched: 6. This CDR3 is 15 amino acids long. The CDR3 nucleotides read TGTGCCAGCAGTTTACCATGGACAGGGTGCACTGAAGCTTTCTTT. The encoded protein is CASSLPWTGCTEAFF.

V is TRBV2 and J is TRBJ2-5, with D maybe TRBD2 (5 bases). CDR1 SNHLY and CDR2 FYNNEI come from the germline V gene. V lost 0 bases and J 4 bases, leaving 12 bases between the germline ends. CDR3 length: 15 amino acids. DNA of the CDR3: TGTGCCAGCAGTGAAGCCCGGGGATCCGCAGAGACCCAGTACTTC. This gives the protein CASSEARGSAETQYF.

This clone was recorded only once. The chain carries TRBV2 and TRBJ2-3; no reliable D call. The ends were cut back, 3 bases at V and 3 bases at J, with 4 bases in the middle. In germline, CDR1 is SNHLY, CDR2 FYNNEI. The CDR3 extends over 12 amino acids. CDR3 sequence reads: CASSDGTDTQYF. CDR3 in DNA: TGTGCCAGCAGTGACGGGACAGATACGCAGTATTTT.

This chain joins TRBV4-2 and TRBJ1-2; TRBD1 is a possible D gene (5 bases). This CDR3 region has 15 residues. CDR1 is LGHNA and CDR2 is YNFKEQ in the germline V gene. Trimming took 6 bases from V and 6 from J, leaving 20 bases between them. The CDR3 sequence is CASRDLGGLNHGYTF. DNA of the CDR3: TGTGCCAGCAGGGACCTGGGGGGACTGAATCATGGCTACACCTTC.

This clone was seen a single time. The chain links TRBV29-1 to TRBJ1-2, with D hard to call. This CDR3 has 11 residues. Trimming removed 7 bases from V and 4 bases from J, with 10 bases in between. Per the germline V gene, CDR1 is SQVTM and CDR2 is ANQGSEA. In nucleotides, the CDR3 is TGCAGCGCCCAGGTTAGCTATGGCTACACCTTC. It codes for CSAQVSYGYTF. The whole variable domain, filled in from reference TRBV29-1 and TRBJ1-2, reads SAVISQKPSRDICQRGTSLTIQCQVDSQVTMMFWYRQQPGQSLTLIATANQGSEATYESGFVIDKFPISRPNLTFSTLTVSNMSPEDSSIYLCSAQVSYGYTFGSGTRLTVV.

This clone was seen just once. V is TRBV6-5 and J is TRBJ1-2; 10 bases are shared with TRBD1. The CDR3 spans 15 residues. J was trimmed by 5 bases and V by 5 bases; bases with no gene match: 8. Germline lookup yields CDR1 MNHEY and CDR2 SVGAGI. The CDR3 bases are TGTGCCAGCAGTCGTCTAGGGACAGGGGTTTATGGCTACACCTTC. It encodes CASSRLGTGVYGYTF.

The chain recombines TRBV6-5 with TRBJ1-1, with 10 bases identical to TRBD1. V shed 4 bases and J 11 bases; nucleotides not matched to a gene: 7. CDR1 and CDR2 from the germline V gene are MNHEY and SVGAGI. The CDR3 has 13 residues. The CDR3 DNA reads TGTGCCAGCAGTTTCGGACAGGGGGGAAATGCTTTCTTT. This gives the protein CASSFGQGGNAFF.

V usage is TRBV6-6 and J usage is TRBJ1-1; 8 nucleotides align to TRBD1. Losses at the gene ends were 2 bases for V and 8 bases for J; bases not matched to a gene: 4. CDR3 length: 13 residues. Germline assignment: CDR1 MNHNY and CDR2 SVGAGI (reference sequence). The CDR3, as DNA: TGTGCCAGCAGTTACGGGACAGGTGCCGAAGCTTTCTTT. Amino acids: CASSYGTGAEAFF.

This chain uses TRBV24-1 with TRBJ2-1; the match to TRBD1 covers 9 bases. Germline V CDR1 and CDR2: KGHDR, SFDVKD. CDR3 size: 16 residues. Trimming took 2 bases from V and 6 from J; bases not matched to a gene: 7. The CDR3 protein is CATSDSWGQGFNEQFF. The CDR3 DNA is TGTGCCACCAGTGATTCCTGGGGACAGGGATTCAATGAGCAGTTCTTC.

CDR3: CASRRTGSGNTIYF. The CDR3 bases are TGTGCCAGCAGACGGACAGGGTCTGGAAACACCATATATTTT. The chain recombines TRBV7-9 with TRBJ1-3, with 8 nucleotides matching TRBD1. CDR3 length equals 14 residues. Per the germline V gene, CDR1 is SEHNR and CDR2 is FQNEAQ (reference sequence). J was trimmed by 1 base and V by 6 bases; bases with no gene match: 2.

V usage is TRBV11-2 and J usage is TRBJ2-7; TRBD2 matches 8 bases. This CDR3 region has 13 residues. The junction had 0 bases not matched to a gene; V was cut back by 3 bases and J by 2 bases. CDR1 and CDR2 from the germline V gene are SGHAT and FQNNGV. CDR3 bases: TGTGCCAGCAGCTTGCGGGGGGCCTACGAGCAGTACTTC. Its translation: CASSLRGAYEQYF.

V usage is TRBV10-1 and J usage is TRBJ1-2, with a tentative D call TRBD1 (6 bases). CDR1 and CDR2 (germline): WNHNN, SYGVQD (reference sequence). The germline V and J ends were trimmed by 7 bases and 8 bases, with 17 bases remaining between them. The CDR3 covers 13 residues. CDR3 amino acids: CASNLTGRRGYTF. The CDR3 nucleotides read TGCGCCAGCAACCTGACAGGACGTCGGGGCTACACCTTC.

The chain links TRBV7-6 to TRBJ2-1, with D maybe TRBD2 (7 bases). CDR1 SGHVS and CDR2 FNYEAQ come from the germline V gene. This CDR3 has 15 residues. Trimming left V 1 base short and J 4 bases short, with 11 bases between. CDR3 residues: CASSLGGGGYNEQFF. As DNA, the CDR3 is TGTGCCAGCAGCTTAGGAGGGGGGGGGTACAATGAGCAGTTCTTC.

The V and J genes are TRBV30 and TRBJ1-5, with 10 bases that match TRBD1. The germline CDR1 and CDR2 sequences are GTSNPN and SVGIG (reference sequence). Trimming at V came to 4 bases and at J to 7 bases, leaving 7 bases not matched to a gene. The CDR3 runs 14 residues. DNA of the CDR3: TGTGCCTGGAAATCGGGGACAGGGGTCCAGCCCCAGCATTTT. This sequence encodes CAWKSGTGVQPQHF.

This CDR3 reads CASSSRFYNEQFF. The CDR3 DNA reads TGTGCCAGCAGCTCCCGTTTTTACAATGAGCAGTTCTTC. V gene TRBV11-3 combines with J gene TRBJ2-1; D call uncertain. The CDR3 loop spans 13 amino acids. Germline V CDR1 and CDR2: SGHNT, YENEEA. V was shortened by 4 bases and J by 4 bases, with 8 bases between the two germline ends.

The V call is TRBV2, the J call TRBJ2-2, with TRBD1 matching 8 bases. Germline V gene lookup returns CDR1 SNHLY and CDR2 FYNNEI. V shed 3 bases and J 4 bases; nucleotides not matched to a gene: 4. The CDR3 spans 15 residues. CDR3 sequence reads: CASSDWQGATGELFF. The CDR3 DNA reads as TGTGCCAGCAGTGACTGGCAGGGGGCCACCGGGGAGCTGTTTTTT. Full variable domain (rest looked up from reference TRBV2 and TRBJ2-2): EPEVTQTPSHQVTQMGQEVILRCVPISNHLYFYWYRQILGQKVEFLVSFYNNEISEKSEIFDDQFSVERPDGSNFTLKIRSTKLEDSAMYFCASSDWQGATGELFFGEGSRLTVL.

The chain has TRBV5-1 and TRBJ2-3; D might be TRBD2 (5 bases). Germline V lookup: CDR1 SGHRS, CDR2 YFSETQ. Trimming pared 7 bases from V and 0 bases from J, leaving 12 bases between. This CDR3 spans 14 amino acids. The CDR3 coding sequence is TGCGCCAGCCGGACGAGGGCTAGCACAGATACGCAGTATTTT. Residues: CASRTRASTDTQYF.

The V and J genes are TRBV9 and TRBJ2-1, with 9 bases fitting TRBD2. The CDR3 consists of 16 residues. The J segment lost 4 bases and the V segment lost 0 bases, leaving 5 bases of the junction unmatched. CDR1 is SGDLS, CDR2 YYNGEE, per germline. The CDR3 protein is CASSVDPAGGYNEQFF. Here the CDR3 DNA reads TGTGCCAGCAGCGTAGACCCAGCGGGGGGATACAATGAGCAGTTCTTC. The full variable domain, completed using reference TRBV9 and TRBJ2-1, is DSGVTQTPKHLITATGQRVTLRCSPRSGDLSVYWYQQSLDQGLQFLIQYYNGEERAKGNILERFSAQQFPDLHSELNLSSLELGDSALYFCASSVDPAGGYNEQFFGPGTRLTVL.

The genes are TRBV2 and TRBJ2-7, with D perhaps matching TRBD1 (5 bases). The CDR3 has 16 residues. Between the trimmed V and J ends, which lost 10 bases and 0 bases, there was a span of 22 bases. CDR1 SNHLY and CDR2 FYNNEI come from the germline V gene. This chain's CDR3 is CATNRISPQSSYEQYF. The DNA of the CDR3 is TGTGCCACCAACAGGATTTCTCCCCAGAGCTCCTACGAGCAGTACTTC.

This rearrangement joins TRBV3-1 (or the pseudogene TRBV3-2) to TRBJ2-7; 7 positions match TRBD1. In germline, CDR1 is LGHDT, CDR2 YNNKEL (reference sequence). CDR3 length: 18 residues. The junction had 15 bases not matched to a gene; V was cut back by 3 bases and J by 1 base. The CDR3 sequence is CASSHGRGRGQGSYEQYF. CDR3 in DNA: TGTGCCAGCAGCCATGGTCGGGGTAGGGGGCAAGGTTCCTACGAGCAGTACTTC.

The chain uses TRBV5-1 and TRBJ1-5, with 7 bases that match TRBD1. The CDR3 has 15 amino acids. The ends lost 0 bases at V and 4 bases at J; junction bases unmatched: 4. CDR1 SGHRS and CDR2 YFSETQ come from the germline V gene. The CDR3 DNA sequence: TGCGCCAGCAGCTTGGGGGACAGCTTTAATCAGCCCCAGCATTTT. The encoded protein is CASSLGDSFNQPQHF.

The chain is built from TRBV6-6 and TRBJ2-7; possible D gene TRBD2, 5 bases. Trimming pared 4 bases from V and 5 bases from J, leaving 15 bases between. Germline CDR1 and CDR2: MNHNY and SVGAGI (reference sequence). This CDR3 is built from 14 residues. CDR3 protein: CASSFTRSENEQYF. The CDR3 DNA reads TGTGCCAGCAGTTTTACTAGATCGGAGAACGAGCAGTACTTC.

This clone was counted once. The CDR3 region is CALRPGTSGLAKNIQYF. The CDR3 nucleotides read TGTGCCCTCCGACCCGGGACTAGCGGTTTAGCCAAAAACATTCAGTACTTC. This chain joins TRBV30 and TRBJ2-4; 11 positions match TRBD2. The CDR3 spans 17 residues. Trimming cost V 8 bases and J 0 bases; bases outside gene matches: 12. Germline assignment: CDR1 GTSNPN and CDR2 SVGIG (reference sequence).